The 3 T cell receptor beta chains reported below all come from one sample, sequenced in a study of cytomegalovirus exposure and HLA in healthy donors. Researchers ran the PCR with 60 Vbeta and 13 Jbeta primers. The assay was immunoSEQ multiplex PCR, and TCRdb's table has in-frame clones only and misses some. The profile covers around 40,000 clones, with around 62% appearing a single time and 8% to 9.5% taken by the ten largest. The sequenced material came from PBMCs. These receptors were collected from a human donor in good health.

This clone was picked up one time. Here the CDR3 omits its conserved ending phenylalanine or tryptophan, so a read error is the likely source. The chain recombines TRBV18 with TRBJ1-2, with 8 bases identical to TRBD1. CDR1 and CDR2 from the germline V gene are KGHSH and LQKENI. The junction had 5 bases not matched to a gene; V was cut back by 4 bases and J by 4 bases. This CDR3 region has 14 residues. The CDR3 sequence is CASSRTGTGYGYTV. CDR3 sequence (DNA): TGTGCCAGCTCACGAACCGGGACAGGCTATGGCTACACCGTC.

A few counts support this clone. The CDR3 DNA reads as TGTGCCAGCAGTTCTTTTGCACAGGGGAAAAATTCACCCCTCCACTTT. Translation gives CASSSFAQGKNSPLHF. The V gene is TRBV28, the J gene TRBJ1-6; TRBD1 aligns across 7 bases. The ends lost 4 bases at V and 7 bases at J; junction bases unmatched: 10. This CDR3 is 16 amino acids long. Germline CDR1 is MDHEN and CDR2 is SYDVKM.

The V gene is TRBV2, the J gene TRBJ2-6, with D possibly TRBD1 on 5 matching bases. V lost 8 bases, J lost 1 base, and 6 bases lay in between. In germline, CDR1 is SNHLY, CDR2 FYNNEI. This CDR3 has 13 amino acids. In DNA, the CDR3 is TGTGCCAGCGCAGGGTCTGGGGCCAACGTCCTGACTTTC. Translated: CASAGSGANVLTF. The variable domain in full, with the rest retrieved from reference TRBV2 and TRBJ2-6, is EPEVTQTPSHQVTQMGQEVILRCVPISNHLYFYWYRQILGQKVEFLVSFYNNEISEKSEIFDDQFSVERPDGSNFTLKIRSTKLEDSAMYFCASAGSGANVLTFGAGSRLTVL.